These 28 T cell receptor beta chains came from one sample sequenced in a study of blood T cell repertoires in COVID-19 (dated by TCRdb to the early 2020s). The protocol used for the library was the immunoSEQ multiplex PCR assay. TCRdb mirrors the immuneACCESS table, restricted to in-frame sequences. Some clones are absent from its copies; in checked studies, under half trace to an unresolved V gene, and the reason for the others is unknown. Counted in this sample were 85,000 to 95,000 clones; 86% of them appeared once. The ten biggest clones cover 20% to 30% of the sample. The sample consisted of peripheral blood. The receptor set was obtained from a human donor in a cohort sampled during active COVID-19.

Written as DNA, the CDR3 is TGTGCCAGCAGCCACAGGGGGAGGGGTGAAAAACTGTTTTTT. It is translated as CASSHRGRGEKLFF. This chain joins TRBV5-4 and TRBJ1-4; 8 nucleotides align to TRBD1. The junction had 6 bases not matched to a gene; V was cut back by 4 bases and J by 7 bases. Germline assignment: CDR1 SGHNT and CDR2 YYREEE (reference sequence). The CDR3 covers 14 residues.

The chain employs TRBV11-3 and TRBJ1-3, with unresolved D. Looked up from germline, CDR1 is SGHNT and CDR2 is YENEEA. The length of the CDR3 is 15 residues. Trimming pared 5 bases from V and 0 bases from J, leaving 11 bases between. The CDR3 DNA follows: TGTGCCAGCAGCGGTCCAGCGGGCTCTGGAAACACCATATATTTT. Its translation is CASSGPAGSGNTIYF.

This clone appeared a single time. The chain is built from TRBV19 and TRBJ1-6; 7 nucleotides match TRBD1. Per the germline V gene, CDR1 is LNHDA and CDR2 is SQIVND (reference sequence). The CDR3 extends over 13 amino acids. V lost 11 bases and J lost 5; bases outside the gene matches: 6. CDR3 sequence reads: CAVRTGDNSPLHF. CDR3 in DNA: TGTGCCGTCCGCACAGGGGATAATTCACCCCTCCACTTT.

The chain links TRBV18 to TRBJ2-5; TRBD1 matches at 8 bases. The V segment lost 3 bases and the J segment 5 bases; nucleotides outside the gene matches: 5. Germline CDR1 and CDR2: KGHSH and LQKENI. The CDR3 is 14 amino acids. CDR3 region: CASSPQGARETQYF. The CDR3 nucleotides read TGTGCCAGCTCACCCCAGGGGGCGAGGGAGACCCAGTACTTC.

This rearrangement joins TRBV29-1 to TRBJ2-1; D might be TRBD2 (5 bases). Germline V gene lookup returns CDR1 SQVTM and CDR2 ANQGSEA. The CDR3 covers 14 residues. Trimming pared 3 bases from V and 1 base from J, leaving 10 bases between. The CDR3: CSVDLEESYNEQFF. The CDR3 bases are TGCAGCGTTGACTTGGAGGAATCCTACAATGAGCAGTTCTTC.

The V and J genes are TRBV19 and TRBJ2-5, with a possible D match to TRBD1 (7 bases). The germline V gene encodes CDR1 LNHDA and CDR2 SQIVND (reference sequence). V dropped 6 bases and J dropped 5 bases, with 16 bases sitting between them. This CDR3 has 14 amino acids. CDR3 DNA: TGTGCCAGTAGGCAGCAGGGGGAGGTTGAGACCCAGTACTTC. It yields the protein CASRQQGEVETQYF.

J is TRBJ2-7 and V is TRBV5-1; 8 bases align to TRBD2. The CDR3 is 15 amino acids. CDR1 SGHRS and CDR2 YFSETQ come from the germline V gene. V lost 4 bases, J lost 2 bases, and 8 bases stayed unmatched. CDR3 sequence (DNA): TGCGCCAGCAGCCCGCTCGGGGGGGAGGCCTACGAGCAGTACTTC. Translating gives CASSPLGGEAYEQYF.

The genes are TRBV5-4 and TRBJ2-5; 11 nucleotides align to TRBD2. The junction had 6 bases not matched to a gene; V was cut back by 0 bases and J by 5 bases. CDR1 and CDR2 (germline): SGHNT, YYREEE (reference sequence). The CDR3 runs 16 residues. The CDR3 sequence is CASSLELAGGPETQYF. The CDR3 DNA reads as TGTGCCAGCAGCTTGGAATTAGCGGGGGGGCCGGAGACCCAGTACTTC.

This clone was detected a few times. This chain connects TRBV7-6 to TRBJ2-7; 14 bases map to TRBD2. V dropped 5 bases and J dropped 7; count of bases not matched to a gene: 19. Germline-derived CDR1 and CDR2 are SGHVS and FNYEAQ. The CDR3 contains 19 residues. CDR3 DNA sequence: TGTGCCAGCAGCATTAGACCCCCTGAGGGACTAGCGGGAGTTCGGGAGCAGTACTTC. Its translation is CASSIRPPEGLAGVREQYF.

The table lists this clone with a few counts. The gene calls are TRBV2 and TRBJ1-1; the match to TRBD1 covers 8 bases. The CDR3 covers 14 residues. V lost 8 bases to trimming and J lost 0 bases; unmatched junction nucleotides: 5. CDR1 is SNHLY and CDR2 is FYNNEI in the germline V gene. The CDR3 nucleotides read TGTGCCAGCCGTAGGACAGGGCTGAACACTGAAGCTTTCTTT. It translates to CASRRTGLNTEAFF.

The chain is built from TRBV19 and TRBJ1-2; TRBD1 agrees at 8 bases. V lost 5 bases to trimming and J lost 3 bases; unmatched junction nucleotides: 5. The CDR3 has 14 residues. Germline assignment: CDR1 LNHDA and CDR2 SQIVND (reference sequence). CDR3 in DNA: TGTGCCAGTAGTCAGGGGGCCCAAGACTATGGCTACACCTTC. This encodes CASSQGAQDYGYTF.

This chain links TRBV5-8 with TRBJ2-4; D remains ambiguous. Trimming cost V 0 bases and J 0 bases, with 4 bases left between them. There are 14 residues in the CDR3. CDR1 and CDR2 (germline): SGHTS, YDEGEE. In DNA form, the CDR3 reads TGTGCCAGCAGCTTGGGAGGAGCCAAAAACATTCAGTACTTC. Its translation is CASSLGGAKNIQYF.

The CDR3 reads CASSSLGGTGYTF. In DNA form, the CDR3 reads TGTGCCAGCAGTTCCCTGGGGGGTACGGGCTACACCTTC. This chain links TRBV6-6 with TRBJ1-2, with a possible D match to TRBD1 (5 bases). Trimming removed 4 bases at V and 8 bases at J, with 14 bases between. CDR3 length equals 13 residues. Germline lookup yields CDR1 MNHNY and CDR2 SVGAGI (reference sequence).

The rearrangement uses TRBV7-3 and TRBJ2-1; TRBD2 agrees at 13 bases. CDR1 SGHTA and CDR2 FQGTGA come from the germline V gene. The CDR3 loop spans 15 amino acids. Trimming cost V 5 bases and J 10 bases; bases outside gene matches: 8. CDR3 region: CASSERTSGRREQFF. The CDR3, as DNA: TGTGCCAGCAGCGAAAGGACTAGCGGGAGACGGGAGCAGTTCTTC.

The rearrangement joins TRBV30 to TRBJ2-6; D not certain. Germline lookup yields CDR1 GTSNPN and CDR2 SVGIG (reference sequence). Trimming removed 1 base from V and 0 bases from J, with 7 bases in between. The CDR3 spans 15 residues. The CDR3 DNA sequence: TGTGCCTGGAGTGAGACTTTCTCTGGGGCCAACGTCCTGACTTTC. It yields the protein CAWSETFSGANVLTF.

The chain links TRBV28 to TRBJ2-1; 10 positions match TRBD2. Trimming cost V 6 bases and J 8 bases; bases outside gene matches: 7. CDR3 length: 14 amino acids. The germline CDR1 and CDR2 sequences are MDHEN and SYDVKM. DNA of the CDR3: TGTGCCAGCAGCTCTGGACTAGCGGTCCATGAGCAGTTCTTC. Protein product: CASSSGLAVHEQFF.

The J gene is TRBJ1-1, the V gene TRBV3-1 (or the pseudogene TRBV3-2), with D unclear. The CDR3 has 15 amino acids. Germline V gives CDR1 LGHDT, CDR2 YNNKEL (reference sequence). The germline V and J ends were trimmed by 0 bases and 1 base, with 9 bases remaining between them. The chain's CDR3 is CASSQELDSNTEAFF. In DNA, the CDR3 is TGTGCCAGCAGCCAAGAATTAGATTCGAACACTGAAGCTTTCTTT.

The CDR3 protein is CASSWSTSGYGNEQFF. For the CDR3, the DNA is TGTGCCAGCAGCTGGTCTACTAGCGGGTATGGGAATGAGCAGTTCTTC. This rearrangement joins TRBV5-5 to TRBJ2-1; 9 bases are a match to TRBD2. CDR3 length: 16 amino acids. Germline loops: CDR1 SGHKS, CDR2 YYEKEE (reference sequence). J lost 7 bases, V lost 3 bases, and 11 bases had no gene match.

The chain links TRBV9 to TRBJ2-7, with 7 bases fitting TRBD1. Germline trimming cut 0 bases from V and 3 bases from J; bases unmatched to any gene: 3. The CDR3 is 14 amino acids. Germline CDR1 reads SGDLS; CDR2 reads YYNGEE. DNA of the CDR3: TGTGCCAGCAGCGTAGGGGACAGAGACTACGAGCAGTACTTC. As protein: CASSVGDRDYEQYF.

V usage is TRBV10-3 and J usage is TRBJ2-2; D call uncertain. This CDR3 is 16 amino acids long. V was trimmed by 3 bases and J by 2 bases, leaving 13 bases between them. Germline V gives CDR1 ENHRY, CDR2 SYGVKD. The CDR3 sequence: CAISERGIPNTGELFF. CDR3 sequence (DNA): TGTGCCATCAGTGAACGAGGTATCCCCAACACCGGGGAGCTGTTTTTT.

This chain links TRBV27 with TRBJ2-1, with TRBD1 as a possible D gene (5 bases). Trimming took off 5 bases at V and 8 bases at J, with 22 bases between the two ends. CDR3 length equals 16 residues. Germline V gene data show CDR1 as MNHEY and CDR2 as SMNVEV (reference sequence). As DNA, the CDR3 is TGTGCCAGCAGTACAGGAAGCTTAGCTACCTTCGATGAGCAGTTCTTC. Its translation: CASSTGSLATFDEQFF.

V gene TRBV7-2 combines with J gene TRBJ1-4; 7 bases fit TRBD1. Germline V lookup: CDR1 SGHTA, CDR2 FQGNSA. J gave up 15 bases and V 5 bases, and 12 bases lay outside the gene matches. This CDR3 is 13 amino acids long. The CDR3 sequence: CASSLRQGDILFF. In DNA form, the CDR3 reads TGTGCCAGCAGCCTTAGACAGGGCGACATATTGTTTTTT.

Many counts were recorded for this clone. The chain carries TRBV6-6 and TRBJ2-5, with D perhaps matching TRBD1 (6 bases). Germline CDR1 and CDR2: MNHNY and SVGAGI (reference sequence). CDR3 length: 13 residues. Trimming removed 6 bases at V and 1 base at J, with 9 bases between. This CDR3 reads CASSGQIQETQYF. The CDR3 DNA is TGTGCCAGCAGCGGACAGATCCAAGAGACCCAGTACTTC.

This clone was seen a single time. The chain carries TRBV6-5 and TRBJ2-7; D possibly corresponds to TRBD1 (6 bases). The CDR3 runs to 14 residues. The V gene's germline CDR1 is MNHEY and CDR2 SVGAGI. The V end lost 10 bases, the J end lost 1 base, and 17 bases lay between the germline ends. CDR3 loop: CATARQDDSYEQYF. The CDR3 DNA reads TGTGCCACTGCCCGACAGGACGATTCCTACGAGCAGTACTTC.

This clone showed up just once. The chain has TRBV6-5 and TRBJ2-7; a weak D match, TRBD2 (6 bases). The CDR3 is 15 amino acids. The V gene lost 6 bases and the J gene lost 2 bases, with 17 bases spanning the gap. Germline values: CDR1 MNHEY, CDR2 SVGAGI. The CDR3: CASRTGAGIAYEQYF. CDR3 nucleotides: TGTGCCAGCAGAACCGGGGCGGGGATAGCCTACGAGCAGTACTTC.

The chain links TRBV7-8 to TRBJ2-3; unclear D gene. Germline V lookup: CDR1 SGHVS, CDR2 FQNEAQ. The V end lost 2 bases, the J end lost 6 bases, and 6 bases lay between the germline ends. The CDR3 is 12 amino acids. CDR3 in amino acids: CASSLLSDTQYF. CDR3 DNA: TGTGCCAGCAGCTTATTGTCGGATACGCAGTATTTT.

The J gene is TRBJ1-3, the V gene TRBV7-9; D is unresolved. V was shortened by 5 bases and J by 2 bases, with 7 bases between the two germline ends. Germline lookup yields CDR1 SEHNR and CDR2 FQNEAQ (reference sequence). The CDR3 consists of 13 residues. The CDR3 region has the DNA TGTGCCAGCAGCCCTTCGGCTGGAAACACCATATATTTT. This sequence encodes CASSPSAGNTIYF. Using reference TRBV7-9 and TRBJ1-3 for the parts outside the CDR3, the full variable domain is DTGVSQNPRHKITKRGQNVTFRCDPISEHNRLYWYRQTLGQGPEFLTYFQNEAQLEKSRLLSDRFSAERPKGSFSTLEIQRTEQGDSAMYLCASSPSAGNTIYFGEGSWLTVV.

The chain links TRBV10-2 to TRBJ1-5; D might be TRBD1 (5 bases). This CDR3 region has 15 residues. CDR1 is WSHSY, CDR2 SAAADI, per germline. With 7 bases removed from V and 2 bases from J, the gap between germline ends came to 15 bases. The CDR3 spells CASMGGWTGNQPQHF. As DNA, the CDR3 is TGCGCCAGCATGGGGGGATGGACGGGCAATCAGCCCCAGCATTTT.